This section outlines one T cell receptor beta chain sequence together with its context. What it binds is not known. Produced via immunoSEQ multiplex PCR; TCRdb's table is partial and in-frame only. This table holds hundreds of thousands of clones, roughly 70% found once. Cryopreserved PBMCs yielded roughly 2.1 micrograms of genomic DNA for TCR beta libraries. The data were taken from a study of cytotoxic CD8 clonotypes in ibrutinib-treated CLL. The wider study: Enrolment comprised roughly 11 relapsed/refractory and roughly 15 treatment-naive patients; under 18 were IGHV unmutated.

Whole-study results and caveats: At ibrutinib response, clonality increased, and at progression it declined back toward baseline. Public clonotypes, an uncommon group, contracted or remained stable on treatment.

The sequences come from PBMCs, collected after 24 months of ibrutinib treatment. The sequence was collected from a human donor with chronic lymphocytic leukemia.

CDR3 in amino acids: CASNRQGTFTDTQYF. CDR3 coding DNA: TGTGCCAGCAACCGACAGGGAACCTTCACAGATACGCAGTATTTT. J is TRBJ2-3 and V is TRBV13; TRBD1 matches at 7 bases. The CDR3 is 15 residues long. V dropped 7 bases and J dropped 2; count of bases not matched to a gene: 9. Germline V gives CDR1 PRHDT, CDR2 FYEKMQ (reference sequence). The full variable domain, completed using reference TRBV13 and TRBJ2-3, is AAGVIQSPRHLIKEKRETATLKCYPIPRHDTVYWYQQGPGQDPQFLISFYEKMQSDKGSIPDRFSAQQFSDYHSELNMSSLELGDSALYFCASNRQGTFTDTQYFGPGTRLTVL.